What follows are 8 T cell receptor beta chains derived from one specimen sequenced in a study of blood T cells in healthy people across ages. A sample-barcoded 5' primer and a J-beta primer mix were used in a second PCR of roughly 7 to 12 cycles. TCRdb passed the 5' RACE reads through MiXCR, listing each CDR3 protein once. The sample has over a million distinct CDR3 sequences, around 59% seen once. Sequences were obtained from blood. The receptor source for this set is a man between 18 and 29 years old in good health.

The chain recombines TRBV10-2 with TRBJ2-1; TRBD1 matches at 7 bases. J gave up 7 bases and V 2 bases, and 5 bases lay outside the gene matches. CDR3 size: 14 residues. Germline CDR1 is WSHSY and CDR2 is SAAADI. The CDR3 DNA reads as TGCGCCAGCAGTGAGCAGGGGGTCTTTAATGAGCAGTTCTTC. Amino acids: CASSEQGVFNEQFF.

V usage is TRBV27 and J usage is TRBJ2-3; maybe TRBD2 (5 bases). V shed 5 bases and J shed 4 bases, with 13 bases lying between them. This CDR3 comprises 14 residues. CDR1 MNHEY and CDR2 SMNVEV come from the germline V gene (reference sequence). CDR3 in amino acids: CASSLGLPADTQYF. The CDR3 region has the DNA TGTGCCAGCAGTCTCGGACTCCCCGCAGATACGCAGTATTTT.

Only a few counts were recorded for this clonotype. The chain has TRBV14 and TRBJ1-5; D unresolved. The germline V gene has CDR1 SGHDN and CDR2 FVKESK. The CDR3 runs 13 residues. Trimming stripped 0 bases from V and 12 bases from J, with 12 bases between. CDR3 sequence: CASSQDSGTNQHF. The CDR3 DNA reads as TGTGCCAGCAGCCAAGATTCTGGTACGAACCAGCATTTT.

DNA of the CDR3: TGCAGACCTTCTTCCGGGGTCAGCCGCACAGATACGCAGTATTTT. It encodes CRPSSGVSRTDTQYF. This sequence joins TRBV20-1 and TRBJ2-3; TRBD2 might be the D (5 bases). Germline values: CDR1 DFQATT, CDR2 SNEGSKA (reference sequence). The CDR3 sequence is 15 residues long.

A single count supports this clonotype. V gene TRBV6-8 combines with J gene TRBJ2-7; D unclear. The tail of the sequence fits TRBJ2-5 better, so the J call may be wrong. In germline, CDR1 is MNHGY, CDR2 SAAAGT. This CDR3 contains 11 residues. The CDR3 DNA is TGTGCCAGACGACTCTTGGAGACCCAGTACTTC. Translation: CARRLLETQYF.

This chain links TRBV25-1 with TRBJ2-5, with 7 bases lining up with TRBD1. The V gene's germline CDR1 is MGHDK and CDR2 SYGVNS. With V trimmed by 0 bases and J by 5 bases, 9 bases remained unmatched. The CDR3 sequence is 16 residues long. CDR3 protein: CASSEYKIPRGETQYF. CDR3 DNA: TGTGCCAGCAGTGAATATAAGATACCCAGGGGGGAGACCCAGTACTTC.

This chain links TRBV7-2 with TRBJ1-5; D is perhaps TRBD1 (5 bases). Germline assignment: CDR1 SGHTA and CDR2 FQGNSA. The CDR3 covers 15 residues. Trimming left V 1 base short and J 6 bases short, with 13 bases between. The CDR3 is CASSLVLGGFQPQHF. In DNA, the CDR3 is TGTGCCAGCAGCTTAGTTCTCGGGGGATTTCAGCCCCAGCATTTT.

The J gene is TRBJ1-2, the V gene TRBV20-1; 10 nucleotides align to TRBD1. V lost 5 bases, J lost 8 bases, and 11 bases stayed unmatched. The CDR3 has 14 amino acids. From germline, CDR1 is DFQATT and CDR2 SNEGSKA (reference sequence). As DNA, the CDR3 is TGCAGTGCTGCGGGACAGGGGTCAGCCGGGGGCTACACCTTC. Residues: CSAAGQGSAGGYTF.